The 29 T cell receptor beta chains presented below share a single source sample, sequenced in a study of shared clonotypes between healthy human individuals. Naive CD8 cells lacked CD45RO, underwent positive selection for CCR7 and left out terminally differentiated effector memory CD45RA+ cells. Only in-frame clones appear in the TCRdb table, and some are missing; sequencing was by immunoSEQ multiplex PCR. The profile shows roughly 2.1 million clones, about 92% of them singletons. Sequencing was done on a sample of naive CD8+ T cells from PBMCs. The source is a man younger than 35 in good health. Some clones in this sample may be carry-over from other donors' samples.

The chain couples TRBV19 to TRBJ2-1, with TRBD2 matching over 9 bases. The CDR3 runs 14 residues. V shed 3 bases and J 9 bases; nucleotides not matched to a gene: 6. Germline loops: CDR1 LNHDA, CDR2 SQIVND (reference sequence). The CDR3: CASSIGTSWSEQFF. As DNA, the CDR3 is TGTGCCAGTAGTATTGGGACTAGCTGGAGTGAGCAGTTCTTC.

V and J are TRBV6-1 and TRBJ1-5; TRBD1 might be the D (6 bases). This CDR3 contains 14 residues. Deletions cut 6 bases from V and 3 bases from J, with 12 bases between. The germline CDR1 and CDR2 sequences are MNHNS and SASEGT. CDR3 DNA: TGTGCCAGCAGCGACAGGTTTAACAATCAGCCCCAGCATTTT. As protein: CASSDRFNNQPQHF.

This chain uses TRBV27 with TRBJ1-1; D call uncertain. V lost 5 bases, J lost 8 bases, and 15 bases lay in between. The CDR3 is made up of 13 amino acids. Germline V gives CDR1 MNHEY, CDR2 SMNVEV (reference sequence). The chain's CDR3 is CASSHRQTGEAFF. The CDR3 nucleotides are TGTGCCAGCAGTCATAGACAAACTGGAGAAGCTTTCTTT.

This chain uses TRBV28 with TRBJ2-3; D is possibly TRBD1 (6 bases). This CDR3 is 17 amino acids long. Per the germline V gene, CDR1 is MDHEN and CDR2 is SYDVKM. V was cut by 5 bases and J by 0 bases, with 18 bases left in between. CDR3 sequence: CASSMLRDTTSTDTQYF. CDR3 nucleotide sequence: TGTGCCAGCAGTATGCTACGGGACACTACTAGCACAGATACGCAGTATTTT. The full variable domain, in which reference TRBV28 and TRBJ2-3 provide the parts outside the CDR3, is DVKVTQSSRYLVKRTGEKVFLECVQDMDHENMFWYRQDPGLGLRLIYFSYDVKMKEKGDIPEGYSVSREKKERFSLILESASTNQTSMYLCASSMLRDTTSTDTQYFGPGTRLTVL.

V and J are TRBV18 and TRBJ2-1, with TRBD1 matching over 10 bases. V shed 4 bases and J 7 bases; nucleotides not matched to a gene: 7. This CDR3 is built from 15 residues. Germline CDR1 KGHSH, CDR2 LQKENI. The CDR3 spells CASSRPPDRGNEQFF. The CDR3 coding sequence is TGTGCCAGCTCACGACCCCCGGACAGGGGGAATGAGCAGTTCTTC.

The rearrangement links TRBV19 to TRBJ2-3, with no clear D. V lost 8 bases and J lost 2, with 14 bases in between. Germline V gene sequence: CDR1 LNHDA, CDR2 SQIVND (reference sequence). The CDR3 contains 14 residues. DNA for the CDR3: TGTGCCAGTGGAAACCCCCTGCCCACAGATACGCAGTATTTT. Translating gives CASGNPLPTDTQYF. The variable domain in full, with the rest retrieved from reference TRBV19 and TRBJ2-3, is DGGITQSPKYLFRKEGQNVTLSCEQNLNHDAMYWYRQDPGQGLRLIYYSQIVNDFQKGDIAEGYSVSREKKESFPLTVTSAQKNPTAFYLCASGNPLPTDTQYFGPGTRLTVL.

The chain has TRBV29-1 and TRBJ2-1, with TRBD2 identical over 8 bases. Germline values: CDR1 SQVTM, CDR2 ANQGSEA. This CDR3 comprises 14 residues. Trimming at V came to 1 base and at J to 7 bases, leaving 6 bases not matched to a gene. The CDR3 DNA reads TGCAGCGTTGAAGGTGGGACTAGATCTAATGAGCAGTTCTTC. Translating it yields CSVEGGTRSNEQFF.

V usage is TRBV7-8 and J usage is TRBJ2-1; unclear D gene. CDR1 is SGHVS and CDR2 is FQNEAQ in the germline V gene. Between the trimmed V and J ends, which lost 5 bases and 2 bases, there was a span of 16 bases. The CDR3 length is 16 residues. The CDR3, as DNA: TGTGCCAGCAGCCGCGGTAAGGCTATCACCTACAATGAGCAGTTCTTC. Its translation: CASSRGKAITYNEQFF.

The J gene is TRBJ1-4, the V gene TRBV25-1; 9 positions agree with TRBD1. The CDR3 totals 13 residues. Germline V gives CDR1 MGHDK, CDR2 SYGVNS. V dropped 6 bases and J dropped 8; count of bases not matched to a gene: 4. CDR3 region: CASSDGQGEKLFF. The DNA for the CDR3 is TGTGCCAGCAGCGATGGACAGGGGGAAAAACTGTTTTTT.

The J gene is TRBJ1-5, the V gene TRBV7-9; D not resolved. CDR1 SEHNR and CDR2 FQNEAQ come from the germline V gene (reference sequence). The CDR3 has 15 residues. Trimming shortened V by 1 base and J by 6 bases, and 13 bases separated the two germline ends. In DNA, the CDR3 is TGTGCCAGCAGCTTAGACTATGTAGGTGGTCAGCCCCAGCATTTT. Protein product: CASSLDYVGGQPQHF. The full variable domain, with the rest looked up from reference TRBV7-9 and TRBJ1-5, is DTGVSQNPRHKITKRGQNVTFRCDPISEHNRLYWYRQTLGQGPEFLTYFQNEAQLEKSRLLSDRFSAERPKGSFSTLEIQRTEQGDSAMYLCASSLDYVGGQPQHFGDGTRLSIL.

This chain joins TRBV27 and TRBJ2-7, with 9 bases matching TRBD1. This CDR3 is 14 amino acids long. CDR1 MNHEY and CDR2 SMNVEV come from the germline V gene (reference sequence). After removal of 7 bases from V and 1 base from J, the junction contained 5 bases not matched to a gene. CDR3 DNA: TGTGCCAGCACCTCCGGGACAGGGTCCTACGAGCAGTACTTC. This codes for CASTSGTGSYEQYF.

CDR3 region: CASSLLDLGEGCTF. The DNA for the CDR3 is TGTGCCAGCAGCTTATTGGATCTTGGGGAGGGTTGCACCTTC. This chain links TRBV7-9 with TRBJ1-2; D is ambiguous. Germline CDR1 SEHNR, CDR2 FQNEAQ (reference sequence). Trimming removed 2 bases from V and 13 bases from J, with 20 bases in between. This CDR3 comprises 14 residues.

The chain carries TRBV5-6 and TRBJ2-7, with D unclear. The CDR3 is 13 residues long. Trimming shortened V by 1 base and J by 7 bases, and 12 bases separated the two germline ends. Germline CDR1 reads SGHDT; CDR2 reads YYEEEE. The CDR3 region has the DNA TGTGCCAGCAGCTTGCAACCGAGTCGGGAGCAGTACTTC. Amino acids: CASSLQPSREQYF.

This chain links TRBV27 with TRBJ2-7, with D tentatively TRBD1 or TRBD2 (5 bases each). The CDR3 is made up of 16 amino acids. Trimming removed 8 bases from V and 0 bases from J, with 20 bases in between. Looked up from germline, CDR1 is MNHEY and CDR2 is SMNVEV (reference sequence). DNA for the CDR3: TGTGCCAGCGGGGACCTGGACAAAACTCGCTCCTACGAGCAGTACTTC. This gives the protein CASGDLDKTRSYEQYF.

The chain has TRBV19 and TRBJ1-1, with D perhaps matching TRBD1 (5 bases). Germline CDR1 LNHDA, CDR2 SQIVND (reference sequence). CDR3 length: 14 residues. The V and J ends lost 7 bases and 3 bases respectively, with 15 bases between them. The CDR3 DNA reads as TGTGCCAGTACTTATCGGGGGGTCGACACTGAAGCTTTCTTT. It specifies CASTYRGVDTEAFF.

The chain uses TRBV4-3 and TRBJ2-3; no clear D gene. The germline V gene has CDR1 LGHNA and CDR2 YSLEER. There are 14 residues in the CDR3. V was clipped by 2 bases and J by 4 bases, with 10 bases between them. This CDR3 is CASSQFLGSDTQYF. Written as DNA, the CDR3 is TGCGCCAGCAGCCAATTTCTCGGGTCAGATACGCAGTATTTT.

The J gene is TRBJ2-3, the V gene TRBV28; D is unclear. Germline V lookup: CDR1 MDHEN, CDR2 SYDVKM. Trimming cost V 6 bases and J 0 bases, with 7 bases left between them. The CDR3 runs 13 residues. The CDR3, as DNA: TGTGCCAGCAGGAGCAAGAGCACAGATACGCAGTATTTT. Its protein is CASRSKSTDTQYF.

This clone was picked up a small number of times. Distinct nucleotide sequences in the sample also encode this CDR3. This chain uses TRBV6-5 with TRBJ1-1; D gene unclear. Trimming stripped 3 bases from V and 0 bases from J, with 2 bases between. Germline V CDR1 and CDR2: MNHEY, SVGAGI. There are 12 residues in the CDR3. As DNA, the CDR3 is TGTGCCAGCAGTTATATGAACACTGAAGCTTTCTTT. This encodes CASSYMNTEAFF.

This chain connects TRBV29-1 to TRBJ1-2, with 10 bases that match TRBD1. Germline assignment: CDR1 SQVTM and CDR2 ANQGSEA. V lost 4 bases and J lost 8; bases outside the gene matches: 7. The CDR3 sequence is 13 residues long. CDR3 nucleotide sequence: TGCAGCGTTGGGGGGACAGGGGAAGCGGGCTACACCTTC. This encodes CSVGGTGEAGYTF.

A word on this clone: The DNA is left out, because the CDR3 cannot be placed on it with certainty; the CDR3 is given as TCRdb lists it. V is TRBV9 and J is TRBJ1-1; the table calls TRBD1, which could not be checked here. Germline-derived CDR1 and CDR2 are SGDLS and YYNGEE. The CDR3 sequence runs 15 residues, both termini included. CDR3 residues: CASSVGTGTGGPTFF.

The genes are TRBV27 and TRBJ2-7, with D uncertain. CDR3 size: 15 residues. V was cut by 6 bases and J by 6 bases, with 21 bases left in between. Per germline, CDR1 MNHEY and CDR2 SMNVEV (reference sequence). CDR3 nucleotides: TGTGCCAGCAGCCACACACTTGCTGGCTGGGCCGAGCAGTACTTC. It is translated as CASSHTLAGWAEQYF.

This chain connects TRBV5-8 to TRBJ2-2; the D is unclear. The CDR3 contains 15 residues. V was shortened by 1 base and J by 7 bases, with 14 bases between the two germline ends. Germline CDR1 and CDR2: SGHTS and YDEGEE. The CDR3 nucleotides are TGTGCCAGCAGCTTGTACGACCCAACCGGCGGGGAGCTGTTTTTT. Protein product: CASSLYDPTGGELFF.

This clone occurred once. The chain couples TRBV14 to TRBJ2-7; a weak D match, TRBD1 (6 bases). Germline V gene lookup returns CDR1 SGHDN and CDR2 FVKESK. The CDR3 is 14 amino acids. Trimming removed 8 bases from V and 2 bases from J, with 16 bases in between. The CDR3 DNA is TGTGCCAGCTCTCCGGGACACCTGGCCTACGAGCAGTACTTC. Translation gives CASSPGHLAYEQYF.

The V call is TRBV27, the J call TRBJ2-5; TRBD2 matches at 10 bases. Germline CDR1 MNHEY, CDR2 SMNVEV (reference sequence). CDR3 length: 15 amino acids. Losses at the gene ends were 6 bases for V and 2 bases for J; bases not matched to a gene: 6. The CDR3 loop reads CASRALAGLQETQYF. The CDR3 DNA sequence: TGTGCCAGCAGGGCACTAGCGGGGTTACAAGAGACCCAGTACTTC.

This chain joins TRBV9 and TRBJ2-7, with 10 bases fitting TRBD1. The CDR3 is 15 amino acids. With 2 bases clipped from V and 2 bases from J, the junction kept 4 bases outside the gene matches. Germline CDR1 and CDR2: SGDLS and YYNGEE. The CDR3: CASSVGQGLTYEQYF. CDR3 coding DNA: TGTGCCAGCAGCGTGGGACAGGGGCTAACCTACGAGCAGTACTTC.

The J gene is TRBJ1-3, the V gene TRBV9; D gene uncertain. The germline gives CDR1 SGDLS, CDR2 YYNGEE. Trimming stripped 4 bases from V and 0 bases from J, with 8 bases between. There are 14 residues in the CDR3. CDR3: CASSPPASGNTIYF. CDR3 coding DNA: TGTGCCAGCAGCCCCCCGGCCTCTGGAAACACCATATATTTT.

This chain joins TRBV11-2 and TRBJ1-3, with D perhaps matching TRBD1 (6 bases). Germline CDR1 SGHAT, CDR2 FQNNGV. CDR3 length equals 17 residues. Trimming took 2 bases from V and 2 from J, leaving 16 bases between them. CDR3 in amino acids: CASSLPPGGRAGNTIYF. As DNA, the CDR3 is TGTGCCAGCAGCTTACCCCCGGGGGGCAGGGCTGGAAACACCATATATTTT.

The chain has TRBV6-6 and TRBJ1-5; possibly TRBD1 for D (6 bases). Germline V gene lookup returns CDR1 MNHNY and CDR2 SVGAGI (reference sequence). The CDR3 is 15 amino acids. The germline V and J ends were trimmed by 0 bases and 7 bases, with 13 bases remaining between them. The CDR3 DNA reads TGTGCCAGCAGTTACTCGAACAGGGCGTACCAGCCCCAGCATTTT. Translating gives CASSYSNRAYQPQHF.

V gene TRBV28 combines with J gene TRBJ1-3; D remains unclear. CDR1 MDHEN and CDR2 SYDVKM come from the germline V gene. Trimming removed 6 bases at V and 0 bases at J, with 12 bases between. The CDR3 totals 15 residues. For the CDR3, the DNA is TGTGCCAGCAGCCCCTGGTCGAGCTCTGGAAACACCATATATTTT. It codes for CASSPWSSSGNTIYF.